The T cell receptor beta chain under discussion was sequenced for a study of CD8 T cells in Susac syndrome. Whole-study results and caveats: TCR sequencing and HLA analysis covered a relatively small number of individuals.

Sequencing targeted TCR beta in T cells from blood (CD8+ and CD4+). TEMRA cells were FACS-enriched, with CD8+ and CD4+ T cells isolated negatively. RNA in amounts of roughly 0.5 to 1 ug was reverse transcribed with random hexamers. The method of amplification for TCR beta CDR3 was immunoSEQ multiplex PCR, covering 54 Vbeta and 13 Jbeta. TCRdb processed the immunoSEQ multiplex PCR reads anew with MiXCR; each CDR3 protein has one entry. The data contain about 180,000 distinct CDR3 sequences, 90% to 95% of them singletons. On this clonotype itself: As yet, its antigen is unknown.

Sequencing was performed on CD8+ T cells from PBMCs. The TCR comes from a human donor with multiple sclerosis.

In DNA form, the CDR3 reads TGTGCCAGCAGTGAAGAGGACAAGGGCTTGGAGGAAGAGCAGTACTTC. Its protein product is CASSEEDKGLEEEQYF. V usage is TRBV2 and J usage is TRBJ2-7; D tentatively fits TRBD1 or TRBD2 (5 bases each). The CDR3 runs to 16 residues. Germline V gene data show CDR1 as SNHLY and CDR2 as FYNNEI. Trimming shortened V by 1 base and J by 7 bases, and 20 bases separated the two germline ends.